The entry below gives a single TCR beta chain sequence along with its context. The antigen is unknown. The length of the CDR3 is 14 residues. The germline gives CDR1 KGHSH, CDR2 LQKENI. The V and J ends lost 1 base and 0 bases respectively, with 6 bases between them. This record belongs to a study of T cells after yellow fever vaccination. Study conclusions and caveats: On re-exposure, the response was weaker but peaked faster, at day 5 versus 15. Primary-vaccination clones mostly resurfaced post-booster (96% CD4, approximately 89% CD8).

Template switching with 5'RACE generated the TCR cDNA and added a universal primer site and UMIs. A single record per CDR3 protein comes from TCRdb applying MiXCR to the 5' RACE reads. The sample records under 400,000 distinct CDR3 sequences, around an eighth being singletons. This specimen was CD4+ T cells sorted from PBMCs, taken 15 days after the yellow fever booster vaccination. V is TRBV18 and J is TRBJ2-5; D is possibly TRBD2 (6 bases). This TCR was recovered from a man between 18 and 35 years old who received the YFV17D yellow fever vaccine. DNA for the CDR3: TGTGCCAGCTCACCACGGGACTACCAAGAGACCCAGTACTTC. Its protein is CASSPRDYQETQYF.